This TCR beta chain was obtained from a study of cytomegalovirus exposure and HLA in healthy donors. About the study: Per a later analysis, the 666 first-cohort and 110 or so validation repertoires shared one platform.

CDR1 is LNHDA and CDR2 is SQIVND in the germline V gene (reference sequence). The CDR3 is 13 residues long. V shed 0 bases and J shed 5 bases, with 8 bases lying between them. Only in-frame clones appear in the TCRdb table, and some are missing; sequencing was by immunoSEQ multiplex PCR. The data show about 240,000 clones, around nine tenths seen once. The TCR comes from a man between 18 and 29 years old in good health and CMV-seronegative. Material: PBMCs. The rearrangement uses TRBV19 and TRBJ2-7; D gene ambiguous. The CDR3 loop reads CASSIDGRDEQYF. CDR3 in DNA: TGTGCCAGTAGTATAGATGGGCGAGACGAGCAGTACTTC.